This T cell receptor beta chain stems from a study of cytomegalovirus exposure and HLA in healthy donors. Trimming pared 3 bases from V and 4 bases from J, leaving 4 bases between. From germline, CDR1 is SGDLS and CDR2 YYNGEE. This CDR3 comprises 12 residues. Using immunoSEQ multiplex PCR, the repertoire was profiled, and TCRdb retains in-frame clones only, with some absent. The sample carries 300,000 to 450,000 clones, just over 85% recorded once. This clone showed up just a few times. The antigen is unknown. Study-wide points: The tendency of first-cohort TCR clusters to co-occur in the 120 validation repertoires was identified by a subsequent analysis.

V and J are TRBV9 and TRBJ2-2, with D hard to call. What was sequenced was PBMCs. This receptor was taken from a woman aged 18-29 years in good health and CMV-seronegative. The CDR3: CASSASTGELFF. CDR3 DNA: TGTGCCAGCAGCGCCTCCACCGGGGAGCTGTTTTTT.